Each of the 27 T cell receptor beta chains below was sequenced from the same sample in a study of blood T cell repertoires in COVID-19. The protocol was immunoSEQ multiplex PCR, while the TCRdb copy is restricted to in-frame clones and leaves out a portion. Of around 330,000 clones in the sample, around 88% are singletons; the top ten hold 1.5% to 2%. The sequenced material came from peripheral blood. Source of these receptors: a woman in her thirties with COVID-19, enrolled during active disease.

The chain uses TRBV5-1 and TRBJ1-6, with D perhaps TRBD1 (5 bases). This CDR3 is 14 amino acids long. Germline V gives CDR1 SGHRS, CDR2 YFSETQ. Trimming cost V 2 bases and J 9 bases, with 12 bases left between them. The CDR3 sequence is CASSFQGPGSPLHF. The CDR3 DNA sequence: TGCGCCAGCAGCTTTCAGGGTCCAGGTTCACCCCTCCACTTT.

This clone was recorded once. The rearrangement links TRBV18 to TRBJ2-3, with TRBD1 identical over 10 bases. Germline V lookup: CDR1 KGHSH, CDR2 LQKENI. The CDR3 has 16 residues. V dropped 0 bases and J dropped 4; count of bases not matched to a gene: 4. This CDR3 is CASSPPGQGVADTQYF. In DNA form, the CDR3 reads TGTGCCAGCTCACCACCAGGACAGGGGGTCGCAGATACGCAGTATTTT.

This chain uses TRBV28 with TRBJ1-5, with a possible D match to TRBD1 (5 bases). V lost 5 bases, J lost 9 bases, and 11 bases lay in between. This CDR3 is 12 amino acids long. Germline values: CDR1 MDHEN, CDR2 SYDVKM. The CDR3 DNA reads TGTGCCAGCAGTCCAGGGTGGGGGCCCCAGCATTTT. Amino acid sequence: CASSPGWGPQHF.

The chain carries TRBV7-2 and TRBJ2-5, with D possibly being TRBD2 (5 bases). The germline CDR1 and CDR2 sequences are SGHTA and FQGNSA. This CDR3 contains 14 residues. V gave up 5 bases and J gave up 3 bases, with 13 bases separating them. The CDR3 loop reads CASSPRGRKETQYF. The CDR3 region has the DNA TGTGCCAGCAGCCCCCGGGGTCGGAAAGAGACCCAGTACTTC.

The genes are TRBV2 and TRBJ1-3; 9 bases line up with TRBD1. The CDR3 has 15 residues. CDR1 SNHLY and CDR2 FYNNEI come from the germline V gene. Losses at the gene ends were 6 bases for V and 1 base for J; bases not matched to a gene: 4. CDR3 nucleotide sequence: TGTGCCAGCAGAGGGACAGGGACTTCTGGAAACACCATATATTTT. Amino acid sequence: CASRGTGTSGNTIYF.

The chain uses TRBV7-9 and TRBJ2-3; 9 bases map to TRBD1. CDR1 is SEHNR and CDR2 is FQNEAQ in the germline V gene (reference sequence). V lost 5 bases and J lost 6; bases outside the gene matches: 9. The CDR3 runs to 15 residues. CDR3 DNA sequence: TGTGCCAGCAGCCTGGGACAGGGTGAGTGGGATACGCAGTATTTT. The encoded protein is CASSLGQGEWDTQYF.

This CDR3 reads CASSLAGEGTEAFF. The CDR3, as DNA: TGCGCCAGCAGCTTGGCCGGGGAAGGCACTGAAGCTTTCTTT. V gene TRBV5-1 combines with J gene TRBJ1-1; D gene uncertain. The CDR3 covers 14 residues. The ends were cut back, 0 bases at V and 4 bases at J, with 10 bases in the middle. From germline, CDR1 is SGHRS and CDR2 YFSETQ. The full variable domain, its missing parts supplied by reference TRBV5-1 and TRBJ1-1, is KAGVTQTPRYLIKTRGQQVTLSCSPISGHRSVSWYQQTPGQGLQFLFEYFSETQRNKGNFPGRFSGRQFSNSRSEMNVSTLELGDSALYLCASSLAGEGTEAFFGQGTRLTVV.

This sequence joins TRBV7-9 and TRBJ1-1, with D uncertain. Trimming stripped 6 bases from V and 7 bases from J, with 12 bases between. CDR3 length equals 12 residues. The V gene's germline CDR1 is SEHNR and CDR2 FQNEAQ (reference sequence). The CDR3 loop reads CASRGGGGEAFF. The DNA of the CDR3 is TGTGCCAGCAGGGGAGGAGGTGGTGAAGCTTTCTTT.

The chain is built from TRBV27 and TRBJ1-5, with D unclear. Germline V lookup: CDR1 MNHEY, CDR2 SMNVEV (reference sequence). The ends were cut back, 3 bases at V and 7 bases at J, with 13 bases in the middle. CDR3 length: 14 amino acids. The CDR3 DNA reads as TGTGCCAGCAGTTTCGAGGCGTTCGGGCAGCCCCAGCATTTT. It translates to CASSFEAFGQPQHF.

This clone was seen only a few times. This rearrangement joins TRBV6-5 to TRBJ2-3; possible D gene TRBD2, 5 bases. Per germline, CDR1 MNHEY and CDR2 SVGAGI. This CDR3 has 13 residues. Trimming took off 6 bases at V and 6 bases at J, with 13 bases between the two ends. CDR3 nucleotides: TGTGCCAGCAGCACCCCGGGAAGGGATACGCAGTATTTT. It codes for CASSTPGRDTQYF.

The chain has TRBV11-2 and TRBJ2-2, with 7 positions matching TRBD1. Germline values: CDR1 SGHAT, CDR2 FQNNGV. The CDR3 spans 16 residues. V gave up 4 bases and J gave up 5 bases; unmatched junction bases: 10. The CDR3 sequence: CASSSLKGQWTGELFF. The CDR3 DNA sequence: TGTGCCAGCAGCTCATTAAAGGGACAGTGGACCGGGGAGCTGTTTTTT.

V is TRBV29-1 and J is TRBJ1-2, with a possible D match to TRBD1 (6 bases). The CDR3 totals 13 residues. Germline CDR1 SQVTM, CDR2 ANQGSEA. V lost 3 bases to trimming and J lost 4 bases, with 12 bases between them. The CDR3 nucleotides read TGCAGCGTTGAGAGTCCAGGGGTCTATGGCTACACCTTC. Its translation: CSVESPGVYGYTF.

The genes are TRBV19 and TRBJ1-2; 7 bases agree with TRBD1. Germline values: CDR1 LNHDA, CDR2 SQIVND (reference sequence). This CDR3 contains 13 residues. Trimming at V came to 2 bases and at J to 8 bases, leaving 5 bases not matched to a gene. The CDR3 reads CASSIPHRGGYTF. For the CDR3, the DNA is TGTGCCAGTAGTATACCCCACAGGGGAGGCTACACCTTC.

This chain connects TRBV6-2 or TRBV6-3 to TRBJ2-1; 11 bases are a match to TRBD2. V trimming: 5 bases; J trimming: 7 bases; junction bases outside the gene matches: 13. CDR1 and CDR2 (germline): MNHEY, SVGEGT. This CDR3 has 17 residues. The chain's CDR3 is CASSSILAGVLGNEQFF. CDR3 in DNA: TGTGCCAGCAGTAGCATACTAGCGGGGGTACTAGGGAATGAGCAGTTCTTC.

The chain couples TRBV19 to TRBJ2-1; possibly TRBD2 for D (6 bases). The germline CDR1 and CDR2 sequences are LNHDA and SQIVND (reference sequence). V was pared by 1 base and J by 4 bases, with 17 bases between. The CDR3 extends over 17 amino acids. The CDR3 region is CASSIAELGGTYNEQFF. As DNA, the CDR3 is TGTGCCAGTAGTATAGCGGAACTTGGTGGGACTTACAATGAGCAGTTCTTC.

The CDR3 DNA follows: TGTGCCAGCAGAACGCTCTCAGGGGGTACTGAAGCTTTCTTT. Encoded protein: CASRTLSGGTEAFF. The rearrangement uses TRBV6-6 and TRBJ1-1; 7 nucleotides align to TRBD1. This CDR3 is built from 14 residues. Trimming removed 6 bases from V and 5 bases from J; junction bases left unmatched: 9. Germline V gene data show CDR1 as MNHNY and CDR2 as SVGAGI (reference sequence).

This clone was detected once. The chain couples TRBV5-1 to TRBJ2-5; D may be TRBD1 (6 bases). Germline CDR1 is SGHRS and CDR2 is YFSETQ. There are 15 residues in the CDR3. Trimming left V 4 bases short and J 5 bases short, with 18 bases between. The CDR3: CASSLGGGWRETQYF. CDR3 nucleotides: TGCGCCAGCAGCCTGGGTGGGGGCTGGAGGGAGACCCAGTACTTC.

The genes are TRBV5-6 and TRBJ2-7; 11 nucleotides align to TRBD1. V lost 5 bases to trimming and J lost 6 bases; unmatched junction nucleotides: 13. The germline V gene has CDR1 SGHDT and CDR2 YYEEEE. CDR3 length: 16 amino acids. In nucleotides, the CDR3 is TGTGCCAGCAGAAGTACGGGACAGGGGGTCGGATCCGAGCAGTACGTC. It translates to CASRSTGQGVGSEQYV.

This chain links TRBV7-2 with TRBJ1-1; TRBD1 is a possible D gene (6 bases). The V gene lost 3 bases and the J gene lost 1 base, with 15 bases spanning the gap. There are 16 residues in the CDR3. Germline-derived CDR1 and CDR2 are SGHTA and FQGNSA. The CDR3 DNA is TGTGCCAGCAGCTTTGGGGGTAAGGGACAGAACACTGAAGCTTTCTTT. Encoded protein: CASSFGGKGQNTEAFF.

The table lists this clone with a few counts. This chain joins TRBV7-9 and TRBJ1-2; 8 positions match TRBD1. The V segment lost 7 bases and the J segment 2 bases; nucleotides outside the gene matches: 9. Germline V gene lookup returns CDR1 SEHNR and CDR2 FQNEAQ (reference sequence). This CDR3 has 15 residues. For the CDR3, the DNA is TGTGCCAGCACCTACGGACAGGGAATGAACTATGGCTACACCTTC. It codes for CASTYGQGMNYGYTF. The entire variable domain, with the rest obtained from reference TRBV7-9 and TRBJ1-2, is as follows: DTGVSQNPRHKITKRGQNVTFRCDPISEHNRLYWYRQTLGQGPEFLTYFQNEAQLEKSRLLSDRFSAERPKGSFSTLEIQRTEQGDSAMYLCASTYGQGMNYGYTFGSGTRLTVV.

As DNA, the CDR3 is TGCGCCAGCAGCTTGGCCCCGGGGGACACAGATACGCAGTATTTT. Protein sequence: CASSLAPGDTDTQYF. V gene TRBV5-1 combines with J gene TRBJ2-3, with D possibly being TRBD2 (6 bases). V was trimmed by 0 bases and J by 2 bases, leaving 10 bases between them. The CDR3 covers 15 residues. CDR1 SGHRS and CDR2 YFSETQ come from the germline V gene.

This clone was found many times. The rearrangement uses TRBV12-3 or TRBV12-4 and TRBJ2-3; no clear D gene. V was cut by 4 bases and J by 3 bases, with 8 bases left in between. This CDR3 is built from 13 residues. CDR3 DNA sequence: TGTGCCAGCAGTTCGGTCCGTACAGATACGCAGTATTTT. Protein sequence: CASSSVRTDTQYF.

The genes are TRBV6-1 and TRBJ2-7, with D maybe TRBD1 (6 bases). This CDR3 is built from 14 residues. Trimming pared 2 bases from V and 4 bases from J, leaving 12 bases between. Looked up from germline, CDR1 is MNHNS and CDR2 is SASEGT. This CDR3 reads CASSEQGPRYEQYF. The CDR3 nucleotides read TGTGCCAGCAGTGAACAGGGGCCTCGGTACGAGCAGTACTTC.

The rearrangement joins TRBV6-5 to TRBJ2-3; a possible D gene is TRBD1 (5 bases). V was pared by 9 bases and J by 2 bases, with 12 bases between. CDR1 is MNHEY and CDR2 is SVGAGI in the germline V gene. The length of the CDR3 is 13 residues. Written as DNA, the CDR3 is TGTGCCAGTACAAGGGGCCCCACAGATACGCAGTATTTT. It specifies CASTRGPTDTQYF.

This clone has a single count. The chain links TRBV7-8 to TRBJ2-4; the D gene is possibly TRBD2 (5 bases). Germline CDR1 is SGHVS and CDR2 is FQNEAQ. The CDR3 is 17 residues long. V lost 5 bases to trimming and J lost 0 bases, with 17 bases between them. For the CDR3, the DNA is TGTGCCAGCAGCCGGTCCGCTATGGGAGAAGCCAAAAACATTCAGTACTTC. Residues: CASSRSAMGEAKNIQYF.

The V and J genes are TRBV19 and TRBJ2-2; D gene ambiguous. V was pared by 3 bases and J by 0 bases, with 8 bases between. Germline V gene sequence: CDR1 LNHDA, CDR2 SQIVND (reference sequence). The CDR3 loop spans 15 amino acids. The CDR3 DNA sequence: TGTGCCAGTAGTATTCAGTTTACGAACACCGGGGAGCTGTTTTTT. This encodes CASSIQFTNTGELFF.

This sequence joins TRBV30 and TRBJ1-2, with TRBD1 as a possible D gene (6 bases). The CDR3 contains 10 residues. The germline V gene has CDR1 GTSNPN and CDR2 SVGIG (reference sequence). Deletions cut 0 bases from V and 14 bases from J, with 10 bases between. The CDR3 bases are TGTGCCTGGAGTGTACACAGGGAAACCTTC. Translated: CAWSVHRETF.